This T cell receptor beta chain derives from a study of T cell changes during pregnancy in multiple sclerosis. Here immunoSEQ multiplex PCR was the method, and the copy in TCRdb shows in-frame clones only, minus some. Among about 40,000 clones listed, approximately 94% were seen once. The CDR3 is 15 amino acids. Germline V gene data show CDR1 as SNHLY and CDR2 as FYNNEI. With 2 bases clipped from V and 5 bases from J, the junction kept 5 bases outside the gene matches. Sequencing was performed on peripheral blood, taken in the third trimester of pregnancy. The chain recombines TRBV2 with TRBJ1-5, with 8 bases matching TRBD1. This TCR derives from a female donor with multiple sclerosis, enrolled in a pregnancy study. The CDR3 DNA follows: TGTGCCAGCAGTGAACAGGGGGCCTCGGATCAGCCCCAGCATTTT. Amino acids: CASSEQGASDQPQHF.